The rows below give T cell receptor beta chains drawn from one sample of a study of tumor-infiltrating lymphocytes in oesophageal squamous cell carcinoma. Via MiXCR, TCRdb re-called the PCR reads, giving one row per CDR3 protein. Of over 9,500 distinct CDR3 sequences listed, approximately 50% are singletons. Sequences were obtained from normal esophageal tissue next to the tumor. Every receptor here comes from a male donor with esophageal squamous cell carcinoma. Each CDR3 is given with its conserved first and last residue. The order of the fields is V gene, D gene, clone size, J gene, CDR3 length, CDR3 DNA, CDR3 protein. The D gene is left open where the match is weak. Clone sizes are given selectively: once, few, many, or a class where the clone is expanded.

V gene: TRBV2
D gene: TRBD1
clone size: NA
J gene: TRBJ1-1
CDR3 length: 13
CDR3 DNA: TGTGCAGGGGGACAGGTTATCTTCAATGAGCAGTTCTTT
CDR3 protein: CAGGQVIFNEQFF

V gene: TRBV6-2/TRBV6-3
D gene: TRBD2
clone size: many
J gene: TRBJ2-2
CDR3 length: 17
CDR3 DNA: TGTGCCAGCAGTTACGGTAGGCGGGGGGGAGACACCGGGGAGCTGTTTTTT
CDR3 protein: CASSYGRRGGDTGELFF

V gene: TRBV7-6
D gene: TRBD2
clone size: NA
J gene: TRBJ2-7
CDR3 length: 16
CDR3 DNA: TGTGCCAGCAGCTTCACTCTAGCGGGAGGGACCTACGAGCAGTACTTC
CDR3 protein: CASSFTLAGGTYEQYF

V gene: TRBV6-1
D gene: TRBD2
clone size: medium-sized
J gene: TRBJ2-4
CDR3 length: 18
CDR3 DNA: TGTGCCAGCAAGGGCGGAGGAATGACTAGCGGGAGGCTAAACATTCAGTACTTC
CDR3 protein: CASKGGGMTSGRLNIQYF

V gene: TRBV4-1
D gene: NA
clone size: many
J gene: TRBJ2-5
CDR3 length: 15
CDR3 DNA: TGCGCCAGCAGCCAAGTGTCCGGGCCCCAAGAGACCCAGTACTTC
CDR3 protein: CASSQVSGPQETQYF

V gene: TRBV2
D gene: TRBD2
clone size: many
J gene: TRBJ2-3
CDR3 length: 15
CDR3 DNA: TGTGCCAGCAGTGAGGGAGCGGGGGCCACAGATACGCAGTATTTT
CDR3 protein: CASSEGAGATDTQYF

V gene: TRBV7-2
D gene: NA
clone size: few
J gene: TRBJ2-7
CDR3 length: 15
CDR3 DNA: TGTGCCAGCAGCTCGGACGGGGCGGGATCCTACGAGCAGTACTTC
CDR3 protein: CASSSDGAGSYEQYF

V gene: TRBV7-8
D gene: TRBD2
clone size: medium-sized
J gene: TRBJ2-7
CDR3 length: 16
CDR3 DNA: TGTGCCAGCAGCAACAGACTAGCCGGTAGCTCCTACGAGCAGTACTTC
CDR3 protein: CASSNRLAGSSYEQYF

V gene: TRBV7-4
D gene: NA
clone size: NA
J gene: TRBJ2-7
CDR3 length: 15
CDR3 DNA: TGTGCCAGCAGGCCATCGGGCAGCAGTTCCTACGAGCAGTACTTC
CDR3 protein: CASRPSGSSSYEQYF

V gene: TRBV27
D gene: NA
clone size: NA
J gene: TRBJ1-2
CDR3 length: 11
CDR3 DNA: TGTGCCAGCGCCGACAGCTATGGCTACACCTTC
CDR3 protein: CASADSYGYTF